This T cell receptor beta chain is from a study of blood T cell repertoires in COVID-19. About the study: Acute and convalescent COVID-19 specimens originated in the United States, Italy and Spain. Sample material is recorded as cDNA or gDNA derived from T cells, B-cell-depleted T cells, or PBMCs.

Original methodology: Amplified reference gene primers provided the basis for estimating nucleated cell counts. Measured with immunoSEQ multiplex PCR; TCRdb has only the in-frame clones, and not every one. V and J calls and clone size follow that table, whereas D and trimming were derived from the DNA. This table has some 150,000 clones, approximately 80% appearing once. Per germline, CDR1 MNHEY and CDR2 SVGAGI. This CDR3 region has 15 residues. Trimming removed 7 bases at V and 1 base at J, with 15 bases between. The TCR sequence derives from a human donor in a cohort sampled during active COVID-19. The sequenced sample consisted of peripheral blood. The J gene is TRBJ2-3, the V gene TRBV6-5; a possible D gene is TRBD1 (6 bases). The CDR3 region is CASTVRAGGTDTQYF. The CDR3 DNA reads TGTGCCAGCACCGTCAGGGCAGGGGGCACAGATACGCAGTATTTT.